This is a list of T cell receptor beta chains from one sample in a study of T cells in Graves' hyperthyroidism and ophthalmopathy. A single record per CDR3 protein comes from TCRdb applying MiXCR to the multiplex PCR reads. The repertoire holds 500,000 to 800,000 distinct CDR3 sequences, with roughly 14% as singletons. The specimen was blood. The receptors were sampled from a woman aged 45-65 years with Graves' ophthalmopathy. The CDR3 runs from the conserved cysteine through the conserved F or W. Each record gives: CDR3 DNA, CDR3 protein, V gene, clone size, D gene, J gene. The D gene is left open where the match is weak. Some rows have no size entry. The others give once, few or many, or a class for an expanded clone.

TGTGCCAGCAACTACCAACAGGGGATTCAAGAGACCCAGTACTTC,CASNYQQGIQETQYF,TRBV7-2,many,TRBD1,TRBJ2-5
TGCAGTGCTAGAGACGGGGGACTAGCCCCCTACGAGCAGTACTTC,CSARDGGLAPYEQYF,TRBV20-1,.,TRBD2,TRBJ2-7
TGTGCCAGCAGCTTAGCGACGGCGGGAGGGGATACGCAGTATTTT,CASSLATAGGDTQYF,TRBV7-9,many,TRBD2,TRBJ2-3
TGCAGTGCTAGAGATCTTGAGTTCCCCGGGGGGCCAGATACGCAGTATTTT,CSARDLEFPGGPDTQYF,TRBV20-1,.,.,TRBJ2-3
TGTGCCAGCAGAAGACAGGGGGCAAGTGAAAAACTGTTTTTT,CASRRQGASEKLFF,TRBV7-9,.,TRBD1,TRBJ1-4
TGTGCCAGCACCTCCATTCGATCTACAGGGACCTCTGGAAACACCATATATTTT,CASTSIRSTGTSGNTIYF,TRBV28,few,.,TRBJ1-3
TGTGCCACCAGCAGCAGACAGGGTGATAACTATGGCTACACCTTC,CATSSRQGDNYGYTF,TRBV15,few,TRBD1,TRBJ1-2
TGTGCCAGCAAAAGGGGAACGAACTATGGCTACACCTTC,CASKRGTNYGYTF,TRBV6-5,.,.,TRBJ1-2
TGTGCCAGCAGCCCTTTAGCGGGGGAAAAATACGAGCAGTACTTC,CASSPLAGEKYEQYF,TRBV11-2,many,TRBD2,TRBJ2-7
TGCGCCAGCAGCCGAGGGGAGGGAAATACGCAGTATTTT,CASSRGEGNTQYF,TRBV4-3,many,TRBD2,TRBJ2-3
TGTGCCAGCAGCTCCCCGGGACAGGGGCATTCTGGAAACACCATATATTTT,CASSSPGQGHSGNTIYF,TRBV7-9,few,TRBD1,TRBJ1-3
TGCGCCAGCAGCCAAGGACGACTAGTGGGCGAGCAGTACTTC,CASSQGRLVGEQYF,TRBV4-3,.,.,TRBJ2-7
TGTGCCAGCAGCCTCGACAGGGATCGGTTCGAGCAGTACTTC,CASSLDRDRFEQYF,TRBV5-6,many,TRBD1,TRBJ2-7
TGCAGTGGGGCCGGTAGCGGGACGACCCAAGAGACCCAGTACTTC,CSGAGSGTTQETQYF,TRBV20-1,few,TRBD2,TRBJ2-5
TGTGCCAGCAGCTTAGCTATAAGCACAGATACGCAGTATTTT,CASSLAISTDTQYF,TRBV7-6,many,.,TRBJ2-3
TGCAGTGCTAGTCCTCTGAACACTGAAGCTTTCTTT,CSASPLNTEAFF,TRBV20-1,.,.,TRBJ1-1
TGTGCCAGCAGTGAAGCGCTCGAGGGGGCTACGGACTATGGCTACACCTTC,CASSEALEGATDYGYTF,TRBV2,many,TRBD1,TRBJ1-2
TGCGCCAGCAGCCAAGAGGGAATAGGCTCTGAAGCTTTCTTT,CASSQEGIGSEAFF,TRBV4-3,few,.,TRBJ1-1
TGTGCCAGCAGGACACGCGGCAATGAGCAGTTCTTC,CASRTRGNEQFF,TRBV6-1,few,.,TRBJ2-1
TGTGCCAGCAGACTACAGGGGGCGCATCAGCCCCAGCATTTT,CASRLQGAHQPQHF,TRBV6-1,.,TRBD1,TRBJ1-5
TGTGCCAGCAGCTTGGCTTCCGGGACAGAACAAGCTTTCTTT,CASSLASGTEQAFF,TRBV5-4,.,TRBD1,TRBJ1-1
TGCGCCAGCTTTGGACAGGGGAAAGAGACCCAGTACTTC,CASFGQGKETQYF,TRBV5-1,many,TRBD1,TRBJ2-5
TGTGCCAGCAGCTTATTTGGGGGGTTCCAAGAGACCCAGTACTTC,CASSLFGGFQETQYF,TRBV13,many,.,TRBJ2-5
TGTGCCAGCAGTTACTCGCCGGGGATTGGGCAGCCCCAGCATTTT,CASSYSPGIGQPQHF,TRBV6-5,few,.,TRBJ1-5
TGTGCCAGCAGCTCCAGGACAGGGGAGCATCCCCAGCATTTT,CASSSRTGEHPQHF,TRBV27,many,TRBD1,TRBJ1-5
TGCGCCAGCAGCCAAGAACTAGCGGGAGGATTCGATACGCAGTATTTT,CASSQELAGGFDTQYF,TRBV4-1,few,TRBD2,TRBJ2-3
TGTGCCAGCAGCTTAACGGGGGCGCCAGCCAAAAACATTCAGTACTTC,CASSLTGAPAKNIQYF,TRBV7-3,many,.,TRBJ2-4
TGCGCCAGCAGCGGTCTAGCGGGGTTGAACACCGGGGAGCTGTTTTTT,CASSGLAGLNTGELFF,TRBV5-1,few,TRBD2,TRBJ2-2
TGTGCCACCGTATCCCCTAGCGGGAGGGGAGGCGGCGGGGAGCTGTTTTTT,CATVSPSGRGGGGELFF,TRBV28,few,TRBD2,TRBJ2-2
TGTGCCAGCATCCATCAAGCAGGGCATAATTCACCCCTCCACTTT,CASIHQAGHNSPLHF,TRBV28,.,.,TRBJ1-6
TGTGCCGAGGGGACTTCCTACAATGAGCAGTTCTTC,CAEGTSYNEQFF,TRBV6-1,many,.,TRBJ2-1
TGCAGCGTTGTTCGACAAGGGACCTACAATGAGCAGTTCTTC,CSVVRQGTYNEQFF,TRBV29-1,.,.,TRBJ2-1
TGTGCCAGCAGCTTAGGAACGGTTGAAGCTTTCTTT,CASSLGTVEAFF,TRBV7-9,few,.,TRBJ1-1
TGTGCCAGCAGCGAAGGGACAGGGGGTAGTAATTCACCCCTCCACTTT,CASSEGTGGSNSPLHF,TRBV7-2,.,TRBD1,TRBJ1-6
TGTGCCAGCAGCTTCGGTTCCGGAATTTTTTCCTACGAGCAGTACTTC,CASSFGSGIFSYEQYF,TRBV7-9,many,.,TRBJ2-7
TGTGCCAGCTCAGAAGGACAGAACACTGAAGCTTTCTTT,CASSEGQNTEAFF,TRBV18,many,.,TRBJ1-1
TGTGCCAGCAGTCCTCTAGGTGGCACCGACTACGAGCAGTACTTC,CASSPLGGTDYEQYF,TRBV28,many,.,TRBJ2-7
TGTGCCAGCTCACCCCCGGTCGGGGTCGCCGTTCACCAATACGAGCAGTACTTC,CASSPPVGVAVHQYEQYF,TRBV18,few,.,TRBJ2-7
TGTGCCACCAGCAGAGATGGACTAGCGGGAGTTGGAGAGACCCAGTACTTC,CATSRDGLAGVGETQYF,TRBV15,few,TRBD2,TRBJ2-5
TGTGCCAGCAGCCAAGGTGCTAGCGGGGTACCCGGGGAGCTGTTTTTT,CASSQGASGVPGELFF,TRBV4-2,.,TRBD2,TRBJ2-2
TGTGCCAGTAGCATGGGGGACAGGGGGTCCGAGCAGTACTTC,CASSMGDRGSEQYF,TRBV13,.,TRBD1,TRBJ2-7
TGTGCCAGCAGCCAGAGGACAGGGGGCGTTGATTCACCCCTCCACTTT,CASSQRTGGVDSPLHF,TRBV14,.,TRBD1,TRBJ1-6
TGCAGTGCTACGGGACAGCAATACCGGCCTTTT,CSATGQQYRPF,TRBV20-1,few,TRBD1,TRBJ2-3
TGTGCCAGCAGTGTGACAGGAAGGACTGGCTACACCTTC,CASSVTGRTGYTF,TRBV12-3/TRBV12-4,few,.,TRBJ1-2
TGTGCCAGCAGTAAAGGACCGTCGAGCAATCAGCCCCAGCATTTT,CASSKGPSSNQPQHF,TRBV6-1,.,.,TRBJ1-5
TGTGCCAGCTCACCGATCTGGGACCGCACCCAGGGGTATAATTCACCCCTCCACTTT,CASSPIWDRTQGYNSPLHF,TRBV18,.,.,TRBJ1-6
TGTGCCAGCAGCTTCCACAGGGTACCGAACACTGAAGCTTTCTTT,CASSFHRVPNTEAFF,TRBV7-2,many,.,TRBJ1-1
TGTGCCAGCAGCCAACTCAGCGGTACTCGCACAGATACGCAGTATTTT,CASSQLSGTRTDTQYF,TRBV14,.,.,TRBJ2-3
TGTGCCACCACCGGGACTAAAGCCTACGAGCAGTACTTC,CATTGTKAYEQYF,TRBV6-1,many,TRBD2,TRBJ2-7
TGTGCCAGCAGCTTAGTGCCCCCCCCCAGCTTTTATGGCTACACCTTC,CASSLVPPPSFYGYTF,TRBV7-8,many,.,TRBJ1-2
TGTGCCAGCACCTGGGGTCCTAGCGGGAGTTCCGAGCAGTACTTC,CASTWGPSGSSEQYF,TRBV28,many,TRBD2,TRBJ2-7